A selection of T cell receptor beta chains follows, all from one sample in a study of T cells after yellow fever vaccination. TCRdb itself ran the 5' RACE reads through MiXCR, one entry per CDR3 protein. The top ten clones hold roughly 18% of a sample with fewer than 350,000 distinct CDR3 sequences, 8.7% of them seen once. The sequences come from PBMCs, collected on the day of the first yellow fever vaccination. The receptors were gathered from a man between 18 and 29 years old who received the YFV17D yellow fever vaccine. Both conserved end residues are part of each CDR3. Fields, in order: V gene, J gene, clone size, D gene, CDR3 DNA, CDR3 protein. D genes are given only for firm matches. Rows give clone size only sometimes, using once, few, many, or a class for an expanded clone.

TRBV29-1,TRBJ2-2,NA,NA,TGCAGCGTTGAAGACCGGGGAAACACCGGGGAGCTGTTTTTT,CSVEDRGNTGELFF
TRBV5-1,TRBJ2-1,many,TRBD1,TGCGCCAGCAGCCCGGGACCGACAGGGGGACCCGATGAGCAGTTCTTC,CASSPGPTGGPDEQFF
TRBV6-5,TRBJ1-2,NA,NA,TGTGCCAGCAGTTACTCGAAACCGGGTGGCAACAATGGCTACACCTTC,CASSYSKPGGNNGYTF
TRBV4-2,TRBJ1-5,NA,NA,TGTGCCAGCAGCCAATCCCAGGGAGGACAGCCCCAGCATTTT,CASSQSQGGQPQHF
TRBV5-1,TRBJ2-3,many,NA,TGCGCCAGCAGCTTTGGAGGCCTCAATACAGATACGCAGTATTTT,CASSFGGLNTDTQYF
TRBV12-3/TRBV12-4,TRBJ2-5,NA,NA,TGTGCCAGCCATGGCGGGCTACAAGAGACCCAGTACTTC,CASHGGLQETQYF
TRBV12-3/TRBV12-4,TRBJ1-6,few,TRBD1,TGTGCCAGCAGTCCGAACACAGGGGGCTCTTCACCCCTCCACTTT,CASSPNTGGSSPLHF
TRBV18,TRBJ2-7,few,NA,TGTGCCAGCTCACCAAACGCCTCCCTAGGGGGTGGGTACGAGCAGTACTTC,CASSPNASLGGGYEQYF
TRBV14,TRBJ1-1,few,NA,TGTGCCAGCAGCCAGGGACTGCAGACGTGGACTGAAGCTTTCTTT,CASSQGLQTWTEAFF
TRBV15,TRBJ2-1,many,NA,TGTGCCACCAGCAGAGATCCGGCAGGGAGCGATGAGCAGTTCTTC,CATSRDPAGSDEQFF
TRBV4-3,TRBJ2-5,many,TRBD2,TGCGCCAGCAGCCAAGATCCTAGCGGGGGATGGGAGACCCAGTACTTC,CASSQDPSGGWETQYF
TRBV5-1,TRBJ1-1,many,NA,TGCGCCAGCAGGGTGGGTACGGTTAACACTGAAGCTTTCTTT,CASRVGTVNTEAFF
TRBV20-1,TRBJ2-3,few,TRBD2,TGCAGTGCTAGAGTGAGGGTCCCAGCGGCTAGCGGGGGCACAGATACGCAGTATTTT,CSARVRVPAASGGTDTQYF
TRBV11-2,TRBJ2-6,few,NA,TGTGCCAGCAGCTTAAAGGAGCGAATGACTTTC,CASSLKERMTF
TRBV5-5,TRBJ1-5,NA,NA,TGTGCCAGCAGCGCCGATAGCAATCAGCCCCAGCATTTT,CASSADSNQPQHF
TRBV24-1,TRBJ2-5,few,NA,TGTGCCACCAGTGATTTGGGAGGGGGAAGGGAGACCCAGTACTTC,CATSDLGGGRETQYF
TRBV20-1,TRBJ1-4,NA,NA,TGCAGTGCCCCCCTTCGGGAAAAACTGTTTTTT,CSAPLREKLFF